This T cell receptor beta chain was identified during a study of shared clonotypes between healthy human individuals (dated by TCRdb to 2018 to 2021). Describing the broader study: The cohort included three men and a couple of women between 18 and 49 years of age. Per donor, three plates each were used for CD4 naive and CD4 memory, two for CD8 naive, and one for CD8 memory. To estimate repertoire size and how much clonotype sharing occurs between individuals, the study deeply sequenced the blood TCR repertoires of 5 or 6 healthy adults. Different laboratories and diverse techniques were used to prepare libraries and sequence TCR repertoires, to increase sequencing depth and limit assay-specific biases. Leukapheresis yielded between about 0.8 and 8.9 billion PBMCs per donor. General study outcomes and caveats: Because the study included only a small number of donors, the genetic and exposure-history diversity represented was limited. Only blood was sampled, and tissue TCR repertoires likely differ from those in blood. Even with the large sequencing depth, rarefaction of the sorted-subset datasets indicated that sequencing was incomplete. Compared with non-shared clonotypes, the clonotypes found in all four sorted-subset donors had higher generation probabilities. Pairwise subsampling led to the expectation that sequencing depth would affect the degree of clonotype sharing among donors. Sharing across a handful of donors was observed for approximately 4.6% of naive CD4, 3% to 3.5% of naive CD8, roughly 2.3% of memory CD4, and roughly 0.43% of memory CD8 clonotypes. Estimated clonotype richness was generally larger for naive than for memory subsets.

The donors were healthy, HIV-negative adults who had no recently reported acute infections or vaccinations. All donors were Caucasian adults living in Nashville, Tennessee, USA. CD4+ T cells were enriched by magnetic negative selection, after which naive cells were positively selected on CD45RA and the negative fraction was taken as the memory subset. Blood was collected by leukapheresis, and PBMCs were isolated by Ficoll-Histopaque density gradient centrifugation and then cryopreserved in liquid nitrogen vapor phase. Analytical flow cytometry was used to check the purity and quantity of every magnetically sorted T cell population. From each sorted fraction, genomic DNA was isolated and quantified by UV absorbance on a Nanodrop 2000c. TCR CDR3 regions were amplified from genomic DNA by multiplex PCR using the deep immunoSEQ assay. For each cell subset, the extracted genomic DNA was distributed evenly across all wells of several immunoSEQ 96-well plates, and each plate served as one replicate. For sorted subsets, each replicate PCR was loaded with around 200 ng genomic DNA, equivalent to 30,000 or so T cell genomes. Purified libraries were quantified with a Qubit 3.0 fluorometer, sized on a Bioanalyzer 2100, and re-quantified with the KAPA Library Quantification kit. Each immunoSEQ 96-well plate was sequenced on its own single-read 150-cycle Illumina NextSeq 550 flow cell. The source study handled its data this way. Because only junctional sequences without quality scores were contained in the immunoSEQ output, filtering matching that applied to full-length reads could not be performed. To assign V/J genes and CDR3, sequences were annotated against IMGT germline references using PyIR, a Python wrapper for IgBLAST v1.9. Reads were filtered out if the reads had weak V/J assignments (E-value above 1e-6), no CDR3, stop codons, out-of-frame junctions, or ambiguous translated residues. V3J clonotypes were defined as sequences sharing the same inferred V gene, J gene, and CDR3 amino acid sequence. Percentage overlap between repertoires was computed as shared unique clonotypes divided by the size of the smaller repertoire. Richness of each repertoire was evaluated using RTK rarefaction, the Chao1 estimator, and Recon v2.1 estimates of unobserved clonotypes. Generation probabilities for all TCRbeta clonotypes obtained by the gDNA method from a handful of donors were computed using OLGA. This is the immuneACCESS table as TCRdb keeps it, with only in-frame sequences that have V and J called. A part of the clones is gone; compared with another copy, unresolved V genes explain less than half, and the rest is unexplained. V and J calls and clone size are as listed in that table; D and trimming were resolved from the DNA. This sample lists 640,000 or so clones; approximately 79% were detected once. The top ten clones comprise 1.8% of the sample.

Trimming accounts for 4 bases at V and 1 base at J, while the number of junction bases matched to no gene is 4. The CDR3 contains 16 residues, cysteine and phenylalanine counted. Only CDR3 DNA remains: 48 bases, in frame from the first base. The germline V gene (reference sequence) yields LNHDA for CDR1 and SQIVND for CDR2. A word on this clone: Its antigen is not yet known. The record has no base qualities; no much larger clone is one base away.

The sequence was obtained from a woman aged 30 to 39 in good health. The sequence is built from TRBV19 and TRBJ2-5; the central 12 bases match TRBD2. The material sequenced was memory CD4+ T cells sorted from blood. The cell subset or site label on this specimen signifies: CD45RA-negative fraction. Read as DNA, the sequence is TGTGCCAGTAGTAGAAAGGGACTAGCGGGCCAAGAGACCCAGTACTTC. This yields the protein CASSRKGLAGQETQYF.